The next 21 T cell receptor beta chains were all read from a single sample in a study of T cells in localized non-small cell lung cancer. Clones were sequenced by immunoSEQ multiplex PCR, and TCRdb holds only the in-frame ones, with some missing. The repertoire holds about 26,000 clones, with approximately 90% as singletons. The source was peripheral blood, collected before any cancer treatment. These receptors originate from a female donor at least 60 years old with stage II squamous cell lung carcinoma.

This rearrangement joins TRBV30 to TRBJ1-5; TRBD1 agrees at 9 bases. The germline gives CDR1 GTSNPN, CDR2 SVGIG (reference sequence). V trimming: 2 bases; J trimming: 2 bases; junction bases outside the gene matches: 4. The CDR3 spans 15 residues. The CDR3 spells CAWSIRTGGNQPQHF. The CDR3 nucleotides read TGTGCCTGGAGTATCCGGACAGGGGGCAATCAGCCCCAGCATTTT.

For the CDR3, the DNA is TGTGCCAGCAGCTTAGGTGCCAGTTCCTACAATGAGCAGTTCTTC. This gives the protein CASSLGASSYNEQFF. The chain carries TRBV7-2 and TRBJ2-1; unclear D gene. V shed 1 base and J shed 1 base, with 8 bases lying between them. Germline V CDR1 and CDR2: SGHTA, FQGNSA. The CDR3 has 15 residues.

The chain links TRBV13 to TRBJ2-1; no definite D call. Trimming left V 2 bases short and J 7 bases short, with 6 bases between. There are 12 residues in the CDR3. Looked up from germline, CDR1 is PRHDT and CDR2 is FYEKMQ (reference sequence). The CDR3 DNA reads as TGTGCCAGCAGCTTAAACGGGAATGAGCAGTTCTTC. Protein product: CASSLNGNEQFF. The full variable domain, with the rest looked up from reference TRBV13 and TRBJ2-1, is AAGVIQSPRHLIKEKRETATLKCYPIPRHDTVYWYQQGPGQDPQFLISFYEKMQSDKGSIPDRFSAQQFSDYHSELNMSSLELGDSALYFCASSLNGNEQFFGPGTRLTVL.

CDR3 sequence: CASSVDNSAVRQDTQYF. CDR3 nucleotides: TGTGCCAGCAGCGTAGATAACTCGGCGGTCCGCCAGGATACGCAGTATTTT. The chain carries TRBV9 and TRBJ2-3, with D unresolved. Per germline, CDR1 SGDLS and CDR2 YYNGEE. This CDR3 spans 17 amino acids. V was clipped by 0 bases and J by 6 bases, with 20 bases between them.

The CDR3 loop reads CASRTSEGGYGNTIYF. CDR3 DNA: TGTGCCAGCAGAACTAGTGAGGGGGGGTATGGAAACACCATATATTTT. The chain links TRBV6-6 to TRBJ1-3, with a possible D match to TRBD1 (6 bases). The CDR3 spans 16 residues. Trimming cost V 6 bases and J 3 bases, with 18 bases left between them. CDR1 is MNHNY, CDR2 SVGAGI, per germline (reference sequence).

The chain combines TRBV7-6 with TRBJ2-7; D perhaps matches TRBD2 (6 bases). This CDR3 is 14 amino acids long. Germline-derived CDR1 and CDR2 are SGHVS and FNYEAQ. With 5 bases removed from V and 0 bases from J, the gap between germline ends came to 11 bases. CDR3 loop: CASSLRDFSYEQYF. CDR3 DNA: TGTGCCAGCAGCCTCCGGGACTTCTCCTACGAGCAGTACTTC.

The chain joins TRBV29-1 to TRBJ1-2; tentatively, D is TRBD1 (5 bases). The germline V gene encodes CDR1 SQVTM and CDR2 ANQGSEA. Trimming took 4 bases from V and 5 from J, leaving 11 bases between them. The CDR3 length is 12 residues. In DNA form, the CDR3 reads TGCAGCGTTGTAGGGCAGGGTTATGGCTACACCTTC. Its protein product is CSVVGQGYGYTF.

This sequence joins TRBV19 and TRBJ2-7; D is possibly TRBD1 or TRBD2 (7 bases each). CDR1 is LNHDA and CDR2 is SQIVND in the germline V gene (reference sequence). V lost 5 bases, J lost 5 bases, and 13 bases lay in between. The CDR3 totals 13 residues. The chain's CDR3 is CASSDRAGDEQYF. For the CDR3, the DNA is TGTGCCAGTAGTGACAGGGCGGGGGACGAGCAGTACTTC.

The rearrangement links TRBV4-3 to TRBJ2-7; D remains unclear. V gave up 2 bases and J gave up 3 bases, with 14 bases separating them. The germline gives CDR1 LGHNA, CDR2 YSLEER. CDR3 length: 15 residues. As DNA, the CDR3 is TGCGCCAGCAGCCAAAACCCGGTGCAGAGCTACGAGCAGTACTTC. It translates to CASSQNPVQSYEQYF.

This rearrangement joins TRBV19 to TRBJ2-4, with 8 bases matching TRBD2. Germline loops: CDR1 LNHDA, CDR2 SQIVND (reference sequence). Trimming took 6 bases from V and 1 from J; bases not matched to a gene: 2. There are 14 residues in the CDR3. CDR3: CASRTSEAKNIQYF. DNA for the CDR3: TGTGCCAGTAGGACTAGCGAGGCCAAAAACATTCAGTACTTC.

The J gene is TRBJ2-3, the V gene TRBV5-1; possible D gene TRBD2, 7 bases. Germline values: CDR1 SGHRS, CDR2 YFSETQ. This CDR3 is 20 amino acids long. Deletions cut 2 bases from V and 0 bases from J, with 25 bases between. The chain's CDR3 is CASSLGRTNRGGQSTDTQYF. The DNA of the CDR3 is TGCGCCAGCAGCTTAGGTCGAACAAACCGCGGGGGCCAGAGCACAGATACGCAGTATTTT.

The CDR3, as DNA: TGTGCCAGCAGTATCAGTAGCTCTGGAAACACCATATATTTT. Protein product: CASSISSSGNTIYF. The chain couples TRBV5-5 to TRBJ1-3, with unresolved D. Trimming removed 5 bases from V and 0 bases from J, with 9 bases in between. CDR1 is SGHKS, CDR2 YYEKEE, per germline (reference sequence). There are 14 residues in the CDR3.

The chain uses TRBV5-1 and TRBJ2-1; D gene uncertain. The CDR3 has 16 amino acids. Trimming pared 0 bases from V and 0 bases from J, leaving 10 bases between. Per the germline V gene, CDR1 is SGHRS and CDR2 is YFSETQ. In nucleotides, the CDR3 is TGCGCCAGCAGCTTGGGACTTTCGGGCTCCTACAATGAGCAGTTCTTC. Its translation: CASSLGLSGSYNEQFF. Full variable domain (rest looked up from reference TRBV5-1 and TRBJ2-1): KAGVTQTPRYLIKTRGQQVTLSCSPISGHRSVSWYQQTPGQGLQFLFEYFSETQRNKGNFPGRFSGRQFSNSRSEMNVSTLELGDSALYLCASSLGLSGSYNEQFFGPGTRLTVL.

The V gene is TRBV6-5, the J gene TRBJ2-1; no reliable D call. The CDR3 length is 12 residues. V dropped 6 bases and J dropped 9 bases, with 12 bases sitting between them. From germline, CDR1 is MNHEY and CDR2 SVGAGI. CDR3 loop: CASRRLDGEQFF. For the CDR3, the DNA is TGTGCCAGCAGGAGGCTTGATGGTGAGCAGTTCTTC.

V is TRBV30 and J is TRBJ2-7; unclear D gene. The V and J ends lost 0 bases and 3 bases respectively, with 6 bases between them. Germline CDR1 is GTSNPN and CDR2 is SVGIG (reference sequence). The CDR3 consists of 12 residues. CDR3 coding DNA: TGTGCCTGGAGTGTGCTCAGCTACGAGCAGTACTTC. Its translation: CAWSVLSYEQYF. Full variable domain (rest looked up from reference TRBV30 and TRBJ2-7): SQTIHQWPATLVQPVGSPLSLECTVEGTSNPNLYWYRQAAGRGLQLLFYSVGIGQISSEVPQNLSASRPQDRQFILSSKKLLLSDSGFYLCAWSVLSYEQYFGPGTRLTVT.

J is TRBJ2-5 and V is TRBV7-3, with D hard to call. CDR3 length: 13 residues. V was trimmed by 5 bases and J by 1 base, leaving 8 bases between them. Germline lookup yields CDR1 SGHTA and CDR2 FQGTGA. In nucleotides, the CDR3 is TGTGCCAGCAGCCGGGTTACCCAAGAGACCCAGTACTTC. Protein product: CASSRVTQETQYF.

V is TRBV5-1 and J is TRBJ2-1; D is uncertain. The CDR3 is 15 residues long. CDR1 is SGHRS and CDR2 is YFSETQ in the germline V gene. Trimming removed 3 bases at V and 8 bases at J, with 18 bases between. CDR3 loop: CASSSSWGSLDEQFF. The DNA of the CDR3 is TGCGCCAGCAGCTCTTCGTGGGGAAGTCTCGATGAGCAGTTCTTC.

The rearrangement uses TRBV7-2 and TRBJ2-7; 8 bases are shared with TRBD2. The germline gives CDR1 SGHTA, CDR2 FQGNSA. The CDR3 extends over 15 amino acids. The trim removed 5 bases at V and 0 bases at J, leaving 6 bases unmatched. Here the CDR3 DNA reads TGTGCCAGCAGCGCCCGGGGGGGGAGCTCCTACGAGCAGTACTTC. It translates to CASSARGGSSYEQYF.

The chain combines TRBV12-5 with TRBJ2-5; 7 bases fit TRBD2. Germline V gene data show CDR1 as LGHNT and CDR2 as FRNRAP. Losses at the gene ends were 4 bases for V and 1 base for J; bases not matched to a gene: 0. The CDR3 covers 13 residues. The CDR3 DNA follows: TGTGCTAGTGGTTCGGGAGGCCAAGAGACCCAGTACTTC. Its translation is CASGSGGQETQYF.

The chain joins TRBV4-2 to TRBJ2-3; weak D call: TRBD2 (7 bases). The ends were cut back, 5 bases at V and 4 bases at J, with 10 bases in the middle. This CDR3 comprises 13 residues. Germline assignment: CDR1 LGHNA and CDR2 YNFKEQ. CDR3 amino acids: CASSGGASDTQYF. The CDR3 nucleotides read TGTGCCAGCAGCGGGGGGGCTTCAGATACGCAGTATTTT.

The chain is built from TRBV18 and TRBJ2-3, with D possibly TRBD2 on 5 matching bases. Trimming removed 1 base from V and 2 bases from J, with 10 bases in between. The CDR3 totals 15 residues. The germline V gene has CDR1 KGHSH and CDR2 LQKENI. CDR3 bases: TGTGCCAGCTCACCACTTCAGACTAACACAGATACGCAGTATTTT. It yields the protein CASSPLQTNTDTQYF.